This TCR beta chain emerged from a study of OX40 agonist ivuxolimab in advanced cancers. For the study at large: Two cutaneous melanoma patients and one hepatocellular carcinoma patient, three in all, had partial responses. Study-level findings and limits: Also present in some nonresponders was a low level of normalized T-cell clonal expansion. Antigens targeted by the expanded peripheral T cells were not determined.

Libraries were prepared by immunoSEQ multiplex PCR; TCRdb keeps only in-frame clonotypes and omits some of them. The table records roughly 60,000 clones, approximately 91% of them present only once. Anyone with autoimmune disease history or systemic immunosuppression was excluded. In the case of this clone: As yet, its antigen is unknown.

There are 16 residues in the CDR3. V lost 0 bases to trimming and J lost 0 bases; unmatched junction nucleotides: 1. Germline CDR1 is SGHRS and CDR2 is YFSETQ. This TCR derives from an adult with an advanced solid tumor such as melanoma, head and neck, liver or kidney cancer. The sample in question was CD4+ or CD8+ T cells sorted from blood, obtained in a trial of the OX40 agonist ivuxolimab. This chain connects TRBV5-1 to TRBJ2-7; 12 bases match TRBD2. Here the CDR3 DNA reads TGCGCCAGCAGCTTGGGGACTAGCGGGATCTCCTACGAGCAGTACTTC. Its protein product is CASSLGTSGISYEQYF.